The 28 T cell receptor beta chains given below trace back to one sample, sequenced in a study of PD-1 blockade in classical Hodgkin lymphoma. Repertoires were generated with immunoSEQ multiplex PCR, while TCRdb's copy carries only in-frame clones and drops some. Of about 150,000 clones listed, 78% are singletons. Autologous stem cell transplantation was followed by relapse in every patient, and brentuximab vedotin exposure varied. Sequencing was performed on peripheral blood mononuclear cells (PBMCs), taken before the second cycle of nivolumab. The receptors were gathered from a human donor with classical Hodgkin lymphoma.

The J gene is TRBJ1-1, the V gene TRBV6-5; 7 bases agree with TRBD1. Germline CDR1 is MNHEY and CDR2 is SVGAGI. This CDR3 has 13 residues. J gave up 3 bases and V 7 bases, and 5 bases lay outside the gene matches. The CDR3 DNA is TGTGCCAGCACCCGGGACAGCTACACTGAAGCTTTCTTT. Encoded protein: CASTRDSYTEAFF.

This sequence joins TRBV19 and TRBJ2-1; 8 bases are shared with TRBD1. The CDR3 consists of 17 residues. V shed 7 bases, J shed 1 base, and the junction held 12 bases outside the gene matches. CDR1 is LNHDA and CDR2 is SQIVND in the germline V gene (reference sequence). CDR3: CASTRRSGQGSYNEQFF. CDR3 bases: TGTGCCAGTACCCGAAGGTCCGGACAGGGATCCTACAATGAGCAGTTCTTC.

This chain uses TRBV5-4 with TRBJ2-3; tentative D call: TRBD1 (6 bases). The CDR3 loop spans 15 amino acids. The V end lost 1 base, the J end lost 4 bases, and 13 bases lay between the germline ends. The germline V gene has CDR1 SGHNT and CDR2 YYREEE (reference sequence). CDR3 DNA: TGTGCCAGCAGCTTGAGCAGGGGATCCGCAGATACGCAGTATTTT. Protein product: CASSLSRGSADTQYF. The whole variable domain, filled in from reference TRBV5-4 and TRBJ2-3, reads ETGVTQSPTHLIKTRGQQVTLRCSSQSGHNTVSWYQQALGQGPQFIFQYYREEENGRGNFPPRFSGLQFPNYSSELNVNALELDDSALYLCASSLSRGSADTQYFGPGTRLTVL.

This chain's CDR3 is CASSLAGTVAEAFF. DNA for the CDR3: TGTGCCAGCAGCTTAGCTGGGACGGTGGCTGAAGCTTTCTTT. V is TRBV7-9 and J is TRBJ1-1; tentatively, D is TRBD1 (5 bases). V dropped 0 bases and J dropped 6 bases, with 11 bases sitting between them. The CDR3 covers 14 residues. Per the germline V gene, CDR1 is SEHNR and CDR2 is FQNEAQ (reference sequence). The whole variable domain, filled in from reference TRBV7-9 and TRBJ1-1, reads DTGVSQNPRHKITKRGQNVTFRCDPISEHNRLYWYRQTLGQGPEFLTYFQNEAQLEKSRLLSDRFSAERPKGSFSTLEIQRTEQGDSAMYLCASSLAGTVAEAFFGQGTRLTVV.

The genes are TRBV4-3 and TRBJ1-2, with 10 bases identical to TRBD1. Per germline, CDR1 LGHNA and CDR2 YSLEER. The CDR3 runs to 14 residues. The V gene end was trimmed by 4 bases and the J gene end by 4 bases; junction bases not matched to a gene: 3. In DNA, the CDR3 is TGCGCCAGCAGCCGGGACAGGGGAGGCTATGGCTACACCTTC. This gives the protein CASSRDRGGYGYTF.

The CDR3 reads CASSLVDRARDEQYF. Here the CDR3 DNA reads TGTGCCAGCAGCTTGGTGGACAGGGCCAGGGACGAGCAGTACTTC. The genes are TRBV5-6 and TRBJ2-7, with TRBD1 matching over 8 bases. Unmatched junction bases numbered 7, after V lost 0 bases and J lost 5 bases. CDR3 size: 15 residues. Germline CDR1 is SGHDT and CDR2 is YYEEEE. The variable domain in full, completed from reference TRBV5-6 and TRBJ2-7, reads DAGVTQSPTHLIKTRGQQVTLRCSPKSGHDTVSWYQQALGQGPQFIFQYYEEEERQRGNFPDRFSGHQFPNYSSELNVNALLLGDSALYLCASSLVDRARDEQYFGPGTRLTVT.

The chain employs TRBV5-1 and TRBJ2-7, with 12 bases aligning to TRBD2. CDR1 and CDR2 from the germline V gene are SGHRS and YFSETQ. The CDR3 loop spans 17 amino acids. Unmatched junction bases numbered 9, after V lost 1 base and J lost 4 bases. In DNA form, the CDR3 reads TGCGCCAGCAGCTTGCCCCCTAGCGGGGGGGCTGCGTACGAGCAGTACTTC. Protein product: CASSLPPSGGAAYEQYF.

The genes are TRBV4-2 and TRBJ2-3; the match to TRBD1 covers 8 bases. This CDR3 spans 15 amino acids. The junction had 6 bases not matched to a gene; V was cut back by 4 bases and J by 3 bases. Germline V gene lookup returns CDR1 LGHNA and CDR2 YNFKEQ. Written as DNA, the CDR3 is TGTGCCAGCAGCCCCAGTACAGGGGGGACAGATACGCAGTATTTT. Encoded protein: CASSPSTGGTDTQYF.

This clone was seen a few times. The rearrangement links TRBV7-9 to TRBJ1-5, with no clear D. V was clipped by 1 base and J by 3 bases, with 7 bases between them. The CDR3 is made up of 14 amino acids. CDR1 and CDR2 (germline): SEHNR, FQNEAQ (reference sequence). DNA of the CDR3: TGTGCCAGCAGCTTAGGTGGGAACAATCAGCCCCAGCATTTT. Translating gives CASSLGGNNQPQHF.

The chain couples TRBV30 to TRBJ2-1; no definite D call. The CDR3 has 13 amino acids. V shed 0 bases and J shed 9 bases, with 12 bases lying between them. From germline, CDR1 is GTSNPN and CDR2 SVGIG (reference sequence). CDR3: CAWSVLAPLEQFF. CDR3 DNA: TGTGCCTGGAGTGTACTCGCGCCCCTTGAGCAGTTCTTC.

This chain uses TRBV10-3 with TRBJ2-1; possibly TRBD1 for D (6 bases). The CDR3 is made up of 13 amino acids. Trimming left V 0 bases short and J 10 bases short, with 10 bases between. The germline CDR1 and CDR2 sequences are ENHRY and SYGVKD. The CDR3 bases are TGTGCCATCAGTGAGTCTTGGGGGCGAGAGCAGTTCTTC. Amino acid sequence: CAISESWGREQFF.

V is TRBV19 and J is TRBJ2-7; D uncertain. The CDR3 totals 14 residues. The V end was cut by 1 base, the J end by 1 base, with 8 bases between. The germline V gene has CDR1 LNHDA and CDR2 SQIVND (reference sequence). CDR3 sequence: CASSIGVRSYEQYF. CDR3 DNA sequence: TGTGCCAGTAGTATAGGCGTCCGTTCCTACGAGCAGTACTTC.

In this sample, this clone turned up a few times. The chain recombines TRBV4-1 with TRBJ2-7, with TRBD1 as a possible D gene (5 bases). Trimming stripped 3 bases from V and 4 bases from J, with 13 bases between. The CDR3 totals 14 residues. CDR1 and CDR2 (germline): MGHRA, YSYEKL. The CDR3 DNA is TGCGCCAGCAGCCAGGGGCGCTTGGGGTACGAGCAGTACTTC. Translation gives CASSQGRLGYEQYF.

The rearrangement links TRBV5-1 to TRBJ2-7; the D gene is possibly TRBD2 (6 bases). V was cut by 7 bases and J by 5 bases, with 16 bases left in between. CDR3 length equals 13 residues. CDR1 SGHRS and CDR2 YFSETQ come from the germline V gene. In DNA, the CDR3 is TGCGCCAGCCAATTGGTTGGAGGGAACGAGCAGTACTTC. This codes for CASQLVGGNEQYF.

V gene TRBV2 combines with J gene TRBJ2-1; a weak D match, TRBD2 (5 bases). Germline loops: CDR1 SNHLY, CDR2 FYNNEI. V lost 6 bases, J lost 3 bases, and 9 bases lay in between. The CDR3 is 13 residues long. CDR3 residues: CASSLGNYNEQFF. CDR3 DNA sequence: TGTGCCAGCAGCCTCGGGAACTACAATGAGCAGTTCTTC.

The chain joins TRBV7-2 to TRBJ2-5; D unresolved. The germline gives CDR1 SGHTA, CDR2 FQGNSA. The CDR3 totals 13 residues. V dropped 5 bases and J dropped 2 bases, with 9 bases sitting between them. Here the CDR3 DNA reads TGTGCCAGCAGCCCCCACATTCAAGAGACCCAGTACTTC. Translation gives CASSPHIQETQYF. The complete variable domain, with remaining parts taken from reference TRBV7-2 and TRBJ2-5, reads GAGVSQSPSNKVTEKGKDVELRCDPISGHTALYWYRQSLGQGLEFLIYFQGNSAPDKSGLPSDRFSAERTGGSVSTLTIQRTQQEDSAVYLCASSPHIQETQYFGPGTRLLVL.

The genes are TRBV28 and TRBJ2-1; 11 nucleotides align to TRBD2. Germline V gene data show CDR1 as MDHEN and CDR2 as SYDVKM. CDR3 length: 17 residues. Trimming cost V 5 bases and J 5 bases; bases outside gene matches: 11. The DNA for the CDR3 is TGTGCCAGCAGTCCCTATGAGACTAGCGGGGTAAACAATGAGCAGTTCTTC. Its translation is CASSPYETSGVNNEQFF.

This sequence joins TRBV4-2 and TRBJ2-1; D gene ambiguous. The CDR3 covers 17 residues. Germline V gene data show CDR1 as LGHNA and CDR2 as YNFKEQ. V was cut by 1 base and J by 5 bases, with 18 bases left in between. As DNA, the CDR3 is TGTGCCAGCAGCCAAGGGGGATGGACGGGCGCGGACAATGAGCAGTTCTTC. Its translation is CASSQGGWTGADNEQFF.

This chain links TRBV6-5 with TRBJ2-5, with D unresolved. Germline CDR1 reads MNHEY; CDR2 reads SVGAGI. The germline V and J ends were trimmed by 5 bases and 1 base, with 11 bases remaining between them. This CDR3 contains 14 residues. CDR3 sequence reads: CASSPQIFQETQYF. The CDR3 nucleotides are TGTGCCAGCAGTCCACAGATATTCCAAGAGACCCAGTACTTC.

The rearrangement joins TRBV19 to TRBJ1-3, with no clear D. The CDR3 loop spans 15 amino acids. Germline values: CDR1 LNHDA, CDR2 SQIVND (reference sequence). V was cut by 7 bases and J by 0 bases, with 13 bases left in between. DNA for the CDR3: TGTGCCAGTACTCCGGGCAGACACTCTGGAAACACCATATATTTT. It is translated as CASTPGRHSGNTIYF.

The rearrangement uses TRBV7-3 and TRBJ1-1; D is perhaps TRBD1 (5 bases). Germline V CDR1 and CDR2: SGHTA, FQGTGA. V lost 1 base and J 8 bases, leaving 11 bases between the germline ends. CDR3 length: 13 residues. CDR3 in DNA: TGTGCCAGCAGCTTAAGCAGGGATGGGGAAGCTTTCTTT. Translation gives CASSLSRDGEAFF.

This clone was observed a few times. One end of the junction varies from germline; a read error may be responsible. V usage is TRBV29-1 and J usage is TRBJ1-1; a weak D match, TRBD1 (6 bases). The germline V gene encodes CDR1 SQVTM and CDR2 ANQGSEA. The length of the CDR3 is 12 residues. The CDR3 spells CSVAMLGAEAFF. In DNA form, the CDR3 reads TGCAGCGTCGCAATGTTGGGGGCTGAGGCTTTCTTT.

The chain carries TRBV7-3 and TRBJ1-1; D is possibly TRBD1 (6 bases). Between the trimmed V and J ends, which lost 5 bases and 0 bases, there was a span of 13 bases. CDR1 and CDR2 (germline): SGHTA, FQGTGA. The CDR3 runs to 15 residues. The CDR3 DNA follows: TGTGCCAGCAGCCTGCAGGGGCCGATGAACACTGAAGCTTTCTTT. Translation: CASSLQGPMNTEAFF.

With respect to this clone: One junction end does not reproduce the germline sequence, and a read error may be involved. V usage is TRBV7-7 and J usage is TRBJ2-2; 9 bases fit TRBD1. This CDR3 comprises 15 residues. CDR1 is SSHAT and CDR2 is FNYEAQ in the germline V gene (reference sequence). The DNA for the CDR3 is TGTGCTAGCAGCAGACAGGGGGTCGACACCGGGGAGCTGTTTTTT. Its translation: CASSRQGVDTGELFF. Combining the CDR3 with reference TRBV7-7 and TRBJ2-2 gives the whole variable domain GAGVSQSPRYKVTKRGQDVTLRCDPISSHATLYWYQQALGQGPEFLTYFNYEAQPDKSGLPSDRFSAERPEGSISTLTIQRTEQRDSAMYRCASSRQGVDTGELFFGEGSRLTVL.

This clone has ten or more counts. The chain joins TRBV7-9 to TRBJ2-7; no definite D call. CDR1 SEHNR and CDR2 FQNEAQ come from the germline V gene (reference sequence). The CDR3 length is 15 residues. Trimming stripped 0 bases from V and 5 bases from J, with 14 bases between. This CDR3 is CASSLAYALLNEQYF. CDR3 nucleotides: TGTGCCAGCAGCTTAGCATACGCCCTCCTTAACGAGCAGTACTTC.

The chain recombines TRBV7-8 with TRBJ1-2; TRBD1 matches 8 bases. There are 14 residues in the CDR3. The germline CDR1 and CDR2 sequences are SGHVS and FQNEAQ. J was trimmed by 2 bases and V by 5 bases; bases with no gene match: 4. The CDR3 sequence: CASSTRTGNYGYTF. The CDR3 region has the DNA TGTGCCAGCAGCACCCGGACAGGGAACTATGGCTACACCTTC.

This sequence joins TRBV5-8 and TRBJ1-2; TRBD1 matches 9 bases. This CDR3 contains 14 residues. The V and J ends lost 2 bases and 2 bases, in that order; junction bases with no gene match: 1. The germline gives CDR1 SGHTS, CDR2 YDEGEE. As DNA, the CDR3 is TGTGCCAGCAGCTTAGGGACAGGGAACTATGGCTACACCTTC. This codes for CASSLGTGNYGYTF. The full variable domain, with the rest looked up from reference TRBV5-8 and TRBJ1-2, is EAGVTQSPTHLIKTRGQQATLRCSPISGHTSVYWYQQALGLGLQFLLWYDEGEERNRGNFPPRFSGRQFPNYSSELNVNALELEDSALYLCASSLGTGNYGYTFGSGTRLTVV.

This sequence joins TRBV18 and TRBJ2-7; possibly TRBD1 or TRBD2 for D (5 bases each). Trimming left V 5 bases short and J 0 bases short, with 8 bases between. Looked up from germline, CDR1 is KGHSH and CDR2 is LQKENI. The CDR3 covers 13 residues. In DNA, the CDR3 is TGTGCCAGCTCAGGGGACGGCTCCTACGAGCAGTACTTC. This encodes CASSGDGSYEQYF. The complete variable domain, with remaining parts taken from reference TRBV18 and TRBJ2-7, reads NAGVMQNPRHLVRRRGQEARLRCSPMKGHSHVYWYRQLPEEGLKFMVYLQKENIIDESGMPKERFSAEFPKEGPSILRIQQVVRGDSAAYFCASSGDGSYEQYFGPGTRLTVT.